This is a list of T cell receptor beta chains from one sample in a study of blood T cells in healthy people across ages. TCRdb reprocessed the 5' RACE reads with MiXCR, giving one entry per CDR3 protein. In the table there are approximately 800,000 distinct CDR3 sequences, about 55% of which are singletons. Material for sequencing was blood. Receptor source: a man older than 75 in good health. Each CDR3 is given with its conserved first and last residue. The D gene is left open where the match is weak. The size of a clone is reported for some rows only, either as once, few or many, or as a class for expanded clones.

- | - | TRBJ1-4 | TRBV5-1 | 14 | CASRTGRRTEKLFF | TGCGCCAGCAGAACTGGACGGCGAACGGAAAAACTGTTTTTT
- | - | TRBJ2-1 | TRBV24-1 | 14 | CAVQASERGGKKFF | TGTGCCGTGCAGGCGAGCGAGAGAGGGGGGAAAAAGTTCTTC
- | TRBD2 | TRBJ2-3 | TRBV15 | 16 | CATSRKGLAGTDTQYF | TGTGCCACCAGCAGGAAGGGTCTAGCGGGAACAGATACGCAGTATTTT
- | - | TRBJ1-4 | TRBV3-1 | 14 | CASSQDQGREKLFF | TGTGCCAGCAGCCAAGACCAGGGGCGCGAAAAACTGTTTTTT
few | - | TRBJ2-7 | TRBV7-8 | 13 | CASSSFLVHEQYF | TGTGCCAGCAGCTCCTTTTTAGTACACGAGCAGTACTTC
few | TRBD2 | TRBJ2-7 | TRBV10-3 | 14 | CAIRTSGSLYEQYF | TGTGCCATCAGGACTAGCGGGAGTCTCTACGAGCAGTACTTC
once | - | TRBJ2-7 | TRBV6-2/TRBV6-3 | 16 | CASSYDPRQVSYEQYF | TGTGCCAGCAGTTACGACCCGCGACAGGTCTCCTACGAGCAGTACTTC
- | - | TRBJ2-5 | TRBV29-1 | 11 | CSAAMRGTQYF | TGCAGCGCCGCTATGAGGGGGACCCAGTACTTC
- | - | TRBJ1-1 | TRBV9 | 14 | CASSGTPRGTEAFF | TGTGCCAGCAGCGGGACACCTAGGGGTACTGAAGCTTTCTTT
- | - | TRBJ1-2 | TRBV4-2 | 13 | CASSQDRGRGYTF | TGTGCCAGCAGCCAAGACAGGGGACGGGGCTACACCTTC
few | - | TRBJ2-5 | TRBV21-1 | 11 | CASRRGNEQYF | TGTGCCAGCCGCAGGGGAAATGAGCAGTACTTC
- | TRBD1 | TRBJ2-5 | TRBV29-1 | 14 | CSVPRQGAGETQYF | TGCAGCGTGCCTCGACAGGGGGCCGGAGAGACCCAGTACTTC
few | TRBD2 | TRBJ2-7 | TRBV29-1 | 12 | CSGGLGSYEQYF | TGCAGCGGTGGACTAGGCTCCTACGAGCAGTACTTC
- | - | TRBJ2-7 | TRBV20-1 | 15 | CSAREGGSTDYEQYF | TGCAGTGCTAGAGAAGGCGGCAGTACAGACTACGAGCAGTACTTC
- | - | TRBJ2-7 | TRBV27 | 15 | CASSRTIGNSYEQYF | TGTGCCAGCAGTCGAACAATAGGAAATTCCTACGAGCAGTACTTC
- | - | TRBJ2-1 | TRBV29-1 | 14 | CSVNRQSSYNEQFF | TGCAGCGTAAACCGACAATCCTCCTACAATGAGCAGTTCTTC
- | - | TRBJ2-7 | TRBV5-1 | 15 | CASSRSGDSSYEQYF | TGCGCCAGCAGCCGCTCGGGGGACAGCTCCTACGAGCAGTACTTC